What follows is one T cell receptor beta chain and its context. Its matching antigen is unknown. The CDR3 spans 15 residues. V was cut by 4 bases and J by 0 bases, with 12 bases left in between. Germline V gene data show CDR1 as MGHRA and CDR2 as YSYEKL. These data originate in a study of blood T cells in healthy people across ages. Study context: Through template switching, about one barcoded beta molecule was captured per two T cells, as measured in model experiments.

Study outcomes and limitations: The authors considered diversity estimates from one million T cells to be underestimates.

The donors, all healthy, were Caucasians living in Russia, aged roughly 6 to 100. PCR was performed a second time for about 6 to 12 cycles using a sample-barcoded 5' primer and a J-beta primer mix. TCRdb re-derived calls from the 5' RACE reads in MiXCR, one entry per CDR3 protein. The sample comprises 780,000 or so distinct CDR3 sequences, roughly 50% of which are singletons, and approximately 40% rests with the top ten. The sequence was collected from a man at least 80 years old in good health. The chain links TRBV4-1 to TRBJ1-2; D perhaps matches TRBD1 (6 bases). Sequencing was done on a sample of blood. The CDR3 bases are TGCGCCAGCAGCCGGCCACAGGGTACTAACTATGGCTACACCTTC. Translation gives CASSRPQGTNYGYTF.